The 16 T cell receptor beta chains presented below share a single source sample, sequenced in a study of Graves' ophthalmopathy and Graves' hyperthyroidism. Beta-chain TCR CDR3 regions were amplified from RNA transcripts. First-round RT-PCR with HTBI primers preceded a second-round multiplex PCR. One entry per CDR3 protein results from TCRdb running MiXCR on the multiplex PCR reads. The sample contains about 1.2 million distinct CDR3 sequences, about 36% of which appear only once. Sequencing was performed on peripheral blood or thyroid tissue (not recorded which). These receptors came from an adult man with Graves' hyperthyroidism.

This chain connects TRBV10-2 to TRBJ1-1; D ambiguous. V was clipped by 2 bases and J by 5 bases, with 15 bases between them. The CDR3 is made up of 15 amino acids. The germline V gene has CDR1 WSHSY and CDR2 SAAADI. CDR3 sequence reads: CASSETDTGRTEAFF. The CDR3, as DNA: TGCGCCAGCAGTGAGACTGATACGGGGAGGACTGAAGCTTTCTTT.

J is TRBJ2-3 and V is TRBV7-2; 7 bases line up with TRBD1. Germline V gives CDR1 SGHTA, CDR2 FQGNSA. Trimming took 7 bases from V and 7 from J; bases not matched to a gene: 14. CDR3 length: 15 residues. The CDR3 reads CASTSGTEGFHTQYF. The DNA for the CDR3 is TGTGCCAGCACCTCGGGGACAGAGGGCTTTCATACGCAGTATTTT.

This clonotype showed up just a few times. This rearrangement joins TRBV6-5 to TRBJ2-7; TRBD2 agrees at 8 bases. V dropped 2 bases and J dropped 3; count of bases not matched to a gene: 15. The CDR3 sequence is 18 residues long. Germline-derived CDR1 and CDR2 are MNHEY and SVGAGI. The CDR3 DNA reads TGTGCCAGCAGTTACAGTTGGATAGCGGGGTCCTTTCTCTACGAGCAGTACTTC. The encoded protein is CASSYSWIAGSFLYEQYF.

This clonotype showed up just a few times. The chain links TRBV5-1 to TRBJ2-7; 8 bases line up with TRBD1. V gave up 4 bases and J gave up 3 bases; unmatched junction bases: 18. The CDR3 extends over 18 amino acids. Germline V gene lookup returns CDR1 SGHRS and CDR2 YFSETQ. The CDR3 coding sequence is TGCGCCAGCAGCCCCGGTCCCGGGACAGGATTGGAGCGCTACGAGCAGTACTTC. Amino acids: CASSPGPGTGLERYEQYF. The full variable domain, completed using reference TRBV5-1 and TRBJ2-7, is KAGVTQTPRYLIKTRGQQVTLSCSPISGHRSVSWYQQTPGQGLQFLFEYFSETQRNKGNFPGRFSGRQFSNSRSEMNVSTLELGDSALYLCASSPGPGTGLERYEQYFGPGTRLTVT.

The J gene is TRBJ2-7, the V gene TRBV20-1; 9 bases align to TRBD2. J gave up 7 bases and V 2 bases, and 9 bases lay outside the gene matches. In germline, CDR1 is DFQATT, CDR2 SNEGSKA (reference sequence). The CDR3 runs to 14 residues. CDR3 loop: CSARNLAGRREQYF. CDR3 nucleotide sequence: TGCAGTGCTAGAAACCTAGCGGGGCGGAGGGAGCAGTACTTC.

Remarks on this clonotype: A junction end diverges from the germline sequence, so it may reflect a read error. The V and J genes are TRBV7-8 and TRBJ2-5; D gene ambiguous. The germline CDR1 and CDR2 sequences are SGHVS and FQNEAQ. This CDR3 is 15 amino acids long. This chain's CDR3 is CTSSQDLRRGETQYF. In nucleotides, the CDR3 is TGCACCAGCAGCCAAGATCTCCGGAGAGGAGAGACCCAGTACTTC.

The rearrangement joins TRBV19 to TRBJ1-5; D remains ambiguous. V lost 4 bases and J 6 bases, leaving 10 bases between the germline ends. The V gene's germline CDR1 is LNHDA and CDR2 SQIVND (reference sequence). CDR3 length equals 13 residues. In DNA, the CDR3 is TGTGCCAGTAGTAGGTTTCCTCGTCAGCCCCAGCATTTT. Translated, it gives CASSRFPRQPQHF. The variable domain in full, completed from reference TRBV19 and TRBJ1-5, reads DGGITQSPKYLFRKEGQNVTLSCEQNLNHDAMYWYRQDPGQGLRLIYYSQIVNDFQKGDIAEGYSVSREKKESFPLTVTSAQKNPTAFYLCASSRFPRQPQHFGDGTRLSIL.

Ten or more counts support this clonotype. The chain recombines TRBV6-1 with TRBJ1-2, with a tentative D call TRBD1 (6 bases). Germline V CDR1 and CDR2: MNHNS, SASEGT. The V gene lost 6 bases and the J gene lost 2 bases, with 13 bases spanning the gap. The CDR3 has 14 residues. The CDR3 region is CASSLVQGNYGYTF. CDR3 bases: TGTGCCAGCAGCCTGGTACAGGGCAACTATGGCTACACCTTC.

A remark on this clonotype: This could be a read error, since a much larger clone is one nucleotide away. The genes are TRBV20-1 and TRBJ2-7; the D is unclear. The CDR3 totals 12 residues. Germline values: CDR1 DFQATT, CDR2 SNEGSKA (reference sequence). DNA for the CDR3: TGCAGTGCTAGAGGTCTAATCGACGAGCTGTACTTC. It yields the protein CSARGLIDELYF.

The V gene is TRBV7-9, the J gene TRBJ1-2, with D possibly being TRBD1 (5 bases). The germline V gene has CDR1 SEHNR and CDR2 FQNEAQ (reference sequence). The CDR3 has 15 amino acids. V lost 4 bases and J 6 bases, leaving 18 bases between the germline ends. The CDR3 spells CASSSRSGGTNGYTF. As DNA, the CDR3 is TGTGCCAGCAGCTCACGGTCTGGGGGAACTAATGGCTACACCTTC.

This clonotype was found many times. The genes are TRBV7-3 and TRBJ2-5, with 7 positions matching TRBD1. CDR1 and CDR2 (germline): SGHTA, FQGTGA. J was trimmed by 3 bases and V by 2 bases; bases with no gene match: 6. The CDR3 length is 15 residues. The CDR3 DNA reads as TGTGCCAGCAGCTTACTGGGGACAGCCGAAGAGACCCAGTACTTC. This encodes CASSLLGTAEETQYF.

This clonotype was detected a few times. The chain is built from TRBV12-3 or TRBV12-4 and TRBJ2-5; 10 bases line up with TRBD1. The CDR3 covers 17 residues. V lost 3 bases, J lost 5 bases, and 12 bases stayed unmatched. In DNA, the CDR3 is TGTGCCAGCAGTTTGACGTCGGGACAGGGGTCGTGGGAGACCCAGTACTTC. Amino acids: CASSLTSGQGSWETQYF.

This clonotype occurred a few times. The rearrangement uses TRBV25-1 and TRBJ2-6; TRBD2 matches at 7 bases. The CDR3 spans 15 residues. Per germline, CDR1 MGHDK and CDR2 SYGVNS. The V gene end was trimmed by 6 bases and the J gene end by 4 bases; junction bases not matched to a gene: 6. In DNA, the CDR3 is TGTGCCAGCAGCCCAGGACTAGACGGGGCCAACGTCCTGACTTTC. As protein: CASSPGLDGANVLTF.

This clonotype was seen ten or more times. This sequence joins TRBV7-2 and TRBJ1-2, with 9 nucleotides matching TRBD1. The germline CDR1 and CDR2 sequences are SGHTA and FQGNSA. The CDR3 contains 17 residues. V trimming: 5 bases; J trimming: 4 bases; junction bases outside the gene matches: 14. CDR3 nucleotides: TGTGCCAGCAGCATAGGGCCGGGACAGGGTCGTCTCTATGGCTACACCTTC. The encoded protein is CASSIGPGQGRLYGYTF.

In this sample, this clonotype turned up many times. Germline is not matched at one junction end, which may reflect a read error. The CDR3 here is CASSRDFPRPIF. The CDR3, as DNA: TGTGCCAGCAGCCGGGACTTTCCCAGGCCCATCTTC. This sequence joins TRBV12-3 or TRBV12-4 and TRBJ2-7, with a tentative D call TRBD2 (6 bases). This CDR3 has 12 amino acids.

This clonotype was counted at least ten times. CDR3 in amino acids: CSVECGTSNYEQYF. The CDR3 DNA sequence: TGCAGCGTTGAGTGCGGGACTAGCAACTACGAGCAGTACTTC. The chain carries TRBV29-1 and TRBJ2-7, with 9 bases fitting TRBD2. The CDR3 has 14 amino acids. Trimming took 3 bases from V and 3 from J; bases not matched to a gene: 6. Germline loops: CDR1 SQVTM, CDR2 ANQGSEA.